The following is a T cell receptor beta chain sequence with its context. As yet, its antigen is unknown. With 60 Vbeta and 13 Jbeta primers, the PCR was carried out. The protocol was immunoSEQ multiplex PCR, while the TCRdb copy is restricted to in-frame clones and leaves out a portion. Among 150,000 to 200,000 clones listed, approximately 84% were seen once. The data stem from a study of cytomegalovirus exposure and HLA in healthy donors. Whole-study results and caveats: A later analysis showed TCR association rates differing by HLA locus, peaking at DRB1 and lowest at HLA-C.

CDR3 length: 15 amino acids. J gave up 5 bases and V 1 base, and 5 bases lay outside the gene matches. The germline V gene has CDR1 SGHTA and CDR2 FQGTGA. This TCR was sampled from a middle-aged woman in good health and CMV-seropositive. The chain joins TRBV7-3 to TRBJ2-1; 7 bases are a match to TRBD2. The sequencing input was PBMCs. In nucleotides, the CDR3 is TGTGCCAGCAGCTTAAATCGTGGGAGGGACAATGAGCAGTTCTTC. This gives the protein CASSLNRGRDNEQFF.